A single sample gave rise to the 12 T cell receptor beta chains below, sequenced in a study of blood T cell repertoires in COVID-19. Only in-frame clones appear in the TCRdb table, and some are missing; sequencing was by immunoSEQ multiplex PCR. This sample has around 100,000 clones; roughly four fifths occur once, and the top ten carry approximately 22%. The sequenced sample was peripheral blood. All receptors come from a man between 65 and 85 years old with active or convalescent COVID-19.

In the case of this clone: At the DNA level, this CDR3 is encoded by other sequences in the same sample as well. The rearrangement uses TRBV21-1 and TRBJ1-2; the DNA was not compared with TRBD1, the D call given in the table. TRBV21-1 is listed as a pseudogene. This CDR3 has 13 residues. The CDR3 protein is CASSYTGIPGYTF. CDR3 DNA: TGTGCCAGCAGTTATACAGGGATCCCAGGCTACACCTTC.

This clone appeared a few times. J is TRBJ2-7 and V is TRBV10-3; 9 bases are a match to TRBD2. The V gene's germline CDR1 is ENHRY and CDR2 SYGVKD. The CDR3 sequence is 16 residues long. The J segment lost 2 bases and the V segment lost 6 bases, leaving 11 bases of the junction unmatched. CDR3 nucleotides: TGTGCCATCAGCGAGGGGGCGGGAGGGTCCCCCTACGAGCAGTACTTC. It translates to CAISEGAGGSPYEQYF.

The V and J genes are TRBV30 and TRBJ1-5; 7 nucleotides align to TRBD1. The junction had 7 bases not matched to a gene; V was cut back by 2 bases and J by 3 bases. Germline V gene sequence: CDR1 GTSNPN, CDR2 SVGIG (reference sequence). CDR3 length: 15 amino acids. CDR3 residues: CAWSTGQEVNQPQHF. CDR3 DNA sequence: TGTGCCTGGAGTACTGGACAGGAGGTCAATCAGCCCCAGCATTTT.

The V gene is TRBV9, the J gene TRBJ2-3; 11 bases are a match to TRBD2. CDR1 and CDR2 (germline): SGDLS, YYNGEE. V lost 2 bases to trimming and J lost 4 bases; unmatched junction nucleotides: 3. The CDR3 covers 15 residues. CDR3 loop: CASSVNSGGADTQYF. CDR3 DNA: TGTGCCAGCAGCGTTAATAGCGGGGGGGCAGATACGCAGTATTTT. Together with reference TRBV9 and TRBJ2-3, the CDR3 gives the full variable domain: DSGVTQTPKHLITATGQRVTLRCSPRSGDLSVYWYQQSLDQGLQFLIQYYNGEERAKGNILERFSAQQFPDLHSELNLSSLELGDSALYFCASSVNSGGADTQYFGPGTRLTVL.

The rearrangement uses TRBV6-5 and TRBJ2-5, with 10 nucleotides matching TRBD1. Germline V gene data show CDR1 as MNHEY and CDR2 as SVGAGI. The CDR3 is 15 amino acids. The V gene end was trimmed by 8 bases and the J gene end by 4 bases; junction bases not matched to a gene: 10. CDR3 region: CASHYRQGARETQYF. The CDR3 DNA reads TGTGCCAGCCATTACAGACAGGGGGCTCGAGAGACCCAGTACTTC.

The gene calls are TRBV5-1 and TRBJ2-5; D uncertain. The V gene lost 5 bases and the J gene lost 2 bases, with 10 bases spanning the gap. This CDR3 is built from 13 residues. The germline V gene has CDR1 SGHRS and CDR2 YFSETQ. The CDR3 bases are TGCGCCAGCAGTAACGTCGGTCAAGAGACCCAGTACTTC. Amino acids: CASSNVGQETQYF.

The chain couples TRBV12-3 or TRBV12-4 to TRBJ2-7; 7 bases agree with TRBD1. The V and J ends lost 7 bases and 1 base, in that order; junction bases with no gene match: 4. This CDR3 contains 13 residues. CDR3: CASTPTGSYEQYF. CDR3 bases: TGTGCCAGCACCCCGACAGGGTCCTACGAGCAGTACTTC.

This chain connects TRBV9 to TRBJ2-1; unclear D gene. Germline assignment: CDR1 SGDLS and CDR2 YYNGEE. The CDR3 is 16 amino acids. The V and J ends lost 5 bases and 7 bases respectively, with 22 bases between them. The CDR3 spells CASSVTNYLMRNEQFF. The CDR3 nucleotides read TGTGCCAGCAGTGTTACTAATTATCTCATGAGGAATGAGCAGTTCTTC.

The chain has TRBV28 and TRBJ2-7; 9 bases are a match to TRBD2. The ends lost 4 bases at V and 4 bases at J; junction bases unmatched: 11. The CDR3 spans 16 residues. From germline, CDR1 is MDHEN and CDR2 SYDVKM. The CDR3 DNA is TGTGCCAGCAGTTACTCCGGGGCGGGAGGGCCATACGAGCAGTACTTC. It codes for CASSYSGAGGPYEQYF.

This chain uses TRBV12-5 with TRBJ1-2; 12 positions agree with TRBD1. This CDR3 comprises 15 residues. The V gene's germline CDR1 is LGHNT and CDR2 FRNRAP. After removal of 5 bases from V and 5 bases from J, the junction contained 6 bases not matched to a gene. The CDR3 loop reads CASGTGTGGTYGYTF. CDR3 sequence (DNA): TGTGCTAGTGGTACCGGGACAGGGGGCACGTATGGCTACACCTTC.

The genes are TRBV4-2 and TRBJ2-3; TRBD2 matches 10 bases. The V segment lost 6 bases and the J segment 6 bases; nucleotides outside the gene matches: 9. CDR1 LGHNA and CDR2 YNFKEQ come from the germline V gene. The CDR3 runs 15 residues. CDR3 nucleotides: TGTGCCAGCAGGCGTACTAGCGGGGAAGGGGATACGCAGTATTTT. This encodes CASRRTSGEGDTQYF.

This clone appeared a few times. The CDR3 nucleotides are TGTGCCATCAGTGTTGGGACTAGCGGGTACGAGCAGTACTTC. It codes for CAISVGTSGYEQYF. The chain recombines TRBV10-3 with TRBJ2-7, with 12 bases that match TRBD2. The CDR3 has 14 residues. The V segment lost 4 bases and the J segment 4 bases; nucleotides outside the gene matches: 2. Germline CDR1 is ENHRY and CDR2 is SYGVKD.